One and the same sample provided the 14 T cell receptor beta chains below, sequenced in a study of shared clonotypes between healthy human individuals. Clones were read by immunoSEQ multiplex PCR, and TCRdb kept only the in-frame ones, dropping some. The sample lists 2 million to 2.5 million clones, roughly 95% occurring once. Sequencing input: naive CD4+ T cells sorted from blood. Subset specified: CD45RA+ positively selected. These receptors were collected from a man aged 18 to 30 in good health.

This clone has only a few counts. This chain uses TRBV10-1 with TRBJ2-7, with D uncertain. V dropped 5 bases and J dropped 0 bases, with 5 bases sitting between them. This CDR3 is built from 12 residues. Germline V gene data show CDR1 as WNHNN and CDR2 as SYGVQD (reference sequence). The CDR3, as DNA: TGCGCCAGCAGTATGGACTCCTACGAGCAGTACTTC. Its protein product is CASSMDSYEQYF.

The chain recombines TRBV5-1 with TRBJ1-1, with D possibly being TRBD1 (6 bases). The CDR3 contains 15 residues. The V end was cut by 2 bases, the J end by 1 base, with 12 bases between. The germline CDR1 and CDR2 sequences are SGHRS and YFSETQ. The CDR3 bases are TGCGCCAGCAGCTTCCTAGTACAGGGGAACACTGAAGCTTTCTTT. Encoded protein: CASSFLVQGNTEAFF.

The J gene is TRBJ1-4, the V gene TRBV30; D is perhaps TRBD1 (5 bases). V gave up 2 bases and J gave up 4 bases, with 11 bases separating them. This CDR3 spans 14 amino acids. The germline gives CDR1 GTSNPN, CDR2 SVGIG (reference sequence). The chain's CDR3 is CAWSLGAVNEKLFF. CDR3 in DNA: TGTGCCTGGAGTTTAGGGGCCGTTAATGAAAAACTGTTTTTT.

The chain couples TRBV11-2 to TRBJ2-6; D remains unclear. CDR3 length equals 15 residues. Trimming removed 6 bases from V and 4 bases from J, with 13 bases in between. Germline V CDR1 and CDR2: SGHAT, FQNNGV. As DNA, the CDR3 is TGTGCCAGCAGGCGGCCCGGTTCCGGGGCCAACGTCCTGACTTTC. This translates into CASRRPGSGANVLTF.

The chain employs TRBV7-8 and TRBJ1-5; 7 bases align to TRBD1. Germline V gene lookup returns CDR1 SGHVS and CDR2 FQNEAQ. This CDR3 spans 14 amino acids. V lost 7 bases, J lost 7 bases, and 10 bases stayed unmatched. In DNA form, the CDR3 reads TGTGCCAGCACCCCAAAGTCCAGGGGGCAGCCCCAGCATTTT. Its protein is CASTPKSRGQPQHF.

This rearrangement joins TRBV28 to TRBJ1-6, with a possible D match to TRBD1 (5 bases). CDR1 MDHEN and CDR2 SYDVKM come from the germline V gene. V gave up 6 bases and J gave up 7 bases, with 19 bases separating them. The CDR3 extends over 16 amino acids. CDR3 sequence: CASSQGAYSGNSPLHF. DNA of the CDR3: TGTGCCAGCAGCCAAGGGGCGTACAGCGGGAATTCACCCCTCCACTTT.

This rearrangement joins TRBV27 to TRBJ2-7; a possible D gene is TRBD1 (6 bases). This CDR3 has 14 amino acids. Per germline, CDR1 MNHEY and CDR2 SMNVEV (reference sequence). The V end lost 5 bases, the J end lost 0 bases, and 11 bases lay between the germline ends. DNA for the CDR3: TGTGCCAGCAGTACTGAACAGGGCTCCTACGAGCAGTACTTC. Translated, it gives CASSTEQGSYEQYF.

The rearrangement links TRBV2 to TRBJ2-6; D ambiguous. V lost 6 bases and J 0 bases, leaving 3 bases between the germline ends. CDR1 and CDR2 from the germline V gene are SNHLY and FYNNEI. This CDR3 contains 13 residues. This CDR3 is CASRVSGANVLTF. The CDR3 nucleotides read TGTGCCAGCAGAGTCTCTGGGGCCAACGTCCTGACTTTC.

This clone was counted once. The conserved closing phenylalanine or tryptophan is absent in this CDR3, likely reflecting a read error. The limits of the CDR3 on the DNA are not certain, so only TCRdb's listed CDR3 is given. The V gene is TRBV11-2, the J gene TRBJ1-1; the tabulated D call, TRBD1, remains unverified against the DNA. CDR1 and CDR2 from the germline V gene are SGHAT and FQNNGV. The CDR3 numbers 13 amino acids, ends counted. The CDR3 region is CASSLAIQGWPAI.

This clone has just one count. This rearrangement joins TRBV7-6 to TRBJ2-1; D is unclear. The germline V and J ends were trimmed by 5 bases and 7 bases, with 9 bases remaining between them. The CDR3 covers 12 residues. The germline gives CDR1 SGHVS, CDR2 FNYEAQ. The DNA for the CDR3 is TGTGCCAGCAGCCCAATCGAGAATGAGCAGTTCTTC. Protein sequence: CASSPIENEQFF. The complete variable domain, with remaining parts taken from reference TRBV7-6 and TRBJ2-1, reads GAGVSQSPRYKVTKRGQDVALRCDPISGHVSLYWYRQALGQGPEFLTYFNYEAQQDKSGLPNDRFSAERPEGSISTLTIQRTEQRDSAMYRCASSPIENEQFFGPGTRLTVL.

V gene TRBV2 combines with J gene TRBJ2-3; no definite D call. The CDR3 covers 15 residues. Trimming took 5 bases from V and 4 from J, leaving 16 bases between them. The V gene's germline CDR1 is SNHLY and CDR2 FYNNEI. CDR3: CASSPDGLVADTQYF. Here the CDR3 DNA reads TGTGCCAGCAGTCCCGACGGTTTAGTGGCAGATACGCAGTATTTT.

This rearrangement joins TRBV19 to TRBJ1-6; D ambiguous. The length of the CDR3 is 15 residues. CDR1 and CDR2 (germline): LNHDA, SQIVND (reference sequence). Trimming removed 5 bases from V and 6 bases from J, with 14 bases in between. The CDR3 spells CASSPEDLGNSPLHF. The CDR3 DNA is TGTGCCAGTAGTCCCGAGGACTTGGGTAATTCACCCCTCCACTTT. The full variable domain, rest sourced from reference TRBV19 and TRBJ1-6, is DGGITQSPKYLFRKEGQNVTLSCEQNLNHDAMYWYRQDPGQGLRLIYYSQIVNDFQKGDIAEGYSVSREKKESFPLTVTSAQKNPTAFYLCASSPEDLGNSPLHFGNGTRLTVT.

For this clone: Other DNA sequences within the sample encode an identical CDR3. This rearrangement joins TRBV7-2 to TRBJ2-2; D is undetermined. This CDR3 comprises 12 residues. V lost 5 bases to trimming and J lost 8 bases, with 9 bases between them. The germline gives CDR1 SGHTA, CDR2 FQGNSA. The DNA of the CDR3 is TGTGCCAGCAGCCCCGGTCGGGGGGAGCTGTTTTTT. Its translation is CASSPGRGELFF.

The rearrangement uses TRBV7-9 and TRBJ2-3; perhaps TRBD2 as D (6 bases). Germline assignment: CDR1 SEHNR and CDR2 FQNEAQ (reference sequence). Deletions cut 4 bases from V and 5 bases from J, with 13 bases between. This CDR3 spans 14 amino acids. The DNA of the CDR3 is TGTGCCAGCAGCTCCGTAGCGGCTCTAGATACGCAGTATTTT. Amino acid sequence: CASSSVAALDTQYF. The full variable domain, with the rest looked up from reference TRBV7-9 and TRBJ2-3, is DTGVSQNPRHKITKRGQNVTFRCDPISEHNRLYWYRQTLGQGPEFLTYFQNEAQLEKSRLLSDRFSAERPKGSFSTLEIQRTEQGDSAMYLCASSSVAALDTQYFGPGTRLTVL.